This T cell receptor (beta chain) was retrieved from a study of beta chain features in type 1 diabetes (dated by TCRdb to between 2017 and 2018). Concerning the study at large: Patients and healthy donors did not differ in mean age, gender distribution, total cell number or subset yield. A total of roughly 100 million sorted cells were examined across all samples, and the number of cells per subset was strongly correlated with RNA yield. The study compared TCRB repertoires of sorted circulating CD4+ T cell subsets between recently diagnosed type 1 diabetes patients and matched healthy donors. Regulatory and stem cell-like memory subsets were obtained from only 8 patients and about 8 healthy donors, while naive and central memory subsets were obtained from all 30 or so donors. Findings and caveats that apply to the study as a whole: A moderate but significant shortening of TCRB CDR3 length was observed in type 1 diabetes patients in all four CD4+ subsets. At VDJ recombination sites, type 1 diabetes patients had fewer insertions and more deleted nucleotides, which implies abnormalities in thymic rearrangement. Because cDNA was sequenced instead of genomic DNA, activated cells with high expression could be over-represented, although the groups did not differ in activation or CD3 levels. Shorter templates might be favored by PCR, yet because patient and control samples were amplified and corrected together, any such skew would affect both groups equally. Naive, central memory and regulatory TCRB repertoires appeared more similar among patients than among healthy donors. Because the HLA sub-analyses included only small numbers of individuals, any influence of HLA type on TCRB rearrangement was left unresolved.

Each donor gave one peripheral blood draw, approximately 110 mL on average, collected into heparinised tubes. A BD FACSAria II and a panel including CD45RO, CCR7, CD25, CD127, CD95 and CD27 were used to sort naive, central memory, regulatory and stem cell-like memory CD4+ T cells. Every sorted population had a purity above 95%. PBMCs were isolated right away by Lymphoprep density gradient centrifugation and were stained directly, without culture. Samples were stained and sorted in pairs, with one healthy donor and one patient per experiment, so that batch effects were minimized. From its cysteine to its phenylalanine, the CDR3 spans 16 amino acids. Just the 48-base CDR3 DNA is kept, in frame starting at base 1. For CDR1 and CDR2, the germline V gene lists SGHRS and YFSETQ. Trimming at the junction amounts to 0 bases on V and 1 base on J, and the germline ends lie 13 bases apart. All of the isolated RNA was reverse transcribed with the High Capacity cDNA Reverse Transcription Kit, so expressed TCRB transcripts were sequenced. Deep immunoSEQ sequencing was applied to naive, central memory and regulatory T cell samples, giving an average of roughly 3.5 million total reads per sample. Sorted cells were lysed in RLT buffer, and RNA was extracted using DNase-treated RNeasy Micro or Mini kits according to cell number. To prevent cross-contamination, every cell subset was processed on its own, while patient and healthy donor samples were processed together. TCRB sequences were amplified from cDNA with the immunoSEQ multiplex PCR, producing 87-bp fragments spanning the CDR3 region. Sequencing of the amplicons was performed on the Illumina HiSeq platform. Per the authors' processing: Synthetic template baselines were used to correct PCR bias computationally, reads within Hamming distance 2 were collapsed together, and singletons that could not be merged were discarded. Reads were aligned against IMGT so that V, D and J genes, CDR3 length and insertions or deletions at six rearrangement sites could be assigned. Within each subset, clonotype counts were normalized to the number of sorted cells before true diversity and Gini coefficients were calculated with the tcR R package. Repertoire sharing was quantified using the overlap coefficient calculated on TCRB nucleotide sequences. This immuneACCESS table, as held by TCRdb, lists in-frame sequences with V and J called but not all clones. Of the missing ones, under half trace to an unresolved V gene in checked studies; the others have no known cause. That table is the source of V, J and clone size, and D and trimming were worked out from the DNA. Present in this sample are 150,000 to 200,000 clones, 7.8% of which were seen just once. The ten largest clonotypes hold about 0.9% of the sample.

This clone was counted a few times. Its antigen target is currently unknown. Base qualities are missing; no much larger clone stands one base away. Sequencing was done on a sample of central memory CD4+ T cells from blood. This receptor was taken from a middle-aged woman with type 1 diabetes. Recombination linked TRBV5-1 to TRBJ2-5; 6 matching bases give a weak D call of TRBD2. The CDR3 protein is CASSLGGAGVQETQYF. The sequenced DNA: TGCGCCAGCAGCTTGGGGGGAGCGGGCGTCCAAGAGACCCAGTACTTC. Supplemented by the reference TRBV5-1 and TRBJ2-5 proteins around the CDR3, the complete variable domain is KAGVTQTPRYLIKTRGQQVTLSCSPISGHRSVSWYQQTPGQGLQFLFEYFSETQRNKGNFPGRFSGRQFSNSRSEMNVSTLELGDSALYLCASSLGGAGVQETQYFGPGTRLLVL.